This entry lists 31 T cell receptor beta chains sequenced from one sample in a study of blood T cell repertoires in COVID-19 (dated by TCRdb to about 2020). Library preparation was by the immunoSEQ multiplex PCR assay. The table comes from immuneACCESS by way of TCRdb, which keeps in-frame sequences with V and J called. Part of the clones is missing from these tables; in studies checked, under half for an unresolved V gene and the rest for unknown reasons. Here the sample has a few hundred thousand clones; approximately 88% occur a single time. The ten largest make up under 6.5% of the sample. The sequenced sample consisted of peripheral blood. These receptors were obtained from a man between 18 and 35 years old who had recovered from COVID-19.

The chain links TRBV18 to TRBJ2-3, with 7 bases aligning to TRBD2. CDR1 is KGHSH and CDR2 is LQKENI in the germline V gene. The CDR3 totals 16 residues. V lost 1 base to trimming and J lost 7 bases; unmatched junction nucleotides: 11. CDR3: CASSPLFGLDFYTQYF. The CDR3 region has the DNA TGTGCCAGCTCACCACTTTTCGGACTAGATTTTTATACGCAGTATTTT.

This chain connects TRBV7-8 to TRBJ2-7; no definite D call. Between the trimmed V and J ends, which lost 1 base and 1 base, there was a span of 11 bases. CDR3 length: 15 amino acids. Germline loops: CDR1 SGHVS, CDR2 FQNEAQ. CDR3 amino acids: CASSLGAGTSYEQYF. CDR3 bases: TGTGCCAGCAGCTTAGGGGCAGGCACGTCCTACGAGCAGTACTTC. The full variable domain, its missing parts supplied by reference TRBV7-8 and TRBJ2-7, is GAGVSQSPRYKVAKRGQDVALRCDPISGHVSLFWYQQALGQGPEFLTYFQNEAQLDKSGLPSDRFFAERPEGSVSTLKIQRTQQEDSAVYLCASSLGAGTSYEQYFGPGTRLTVT.

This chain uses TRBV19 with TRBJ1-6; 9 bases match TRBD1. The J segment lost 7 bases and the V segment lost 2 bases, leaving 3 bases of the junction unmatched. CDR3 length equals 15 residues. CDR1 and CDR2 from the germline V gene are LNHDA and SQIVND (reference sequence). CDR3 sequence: CASSISGQGNSPLHF. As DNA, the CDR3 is TGTGCCAGTAGTATAAGCGGACAGGGGAATTCACCCCTCCACTTT.

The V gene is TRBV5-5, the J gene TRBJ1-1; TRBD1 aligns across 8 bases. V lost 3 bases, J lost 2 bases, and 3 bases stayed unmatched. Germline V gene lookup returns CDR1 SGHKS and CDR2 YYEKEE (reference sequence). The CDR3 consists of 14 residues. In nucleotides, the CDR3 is TGTGCCAGCAGCTCCGGACAGGGAAACACTGAAGCTTTCTTT. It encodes CASSSGQGNTEAFF.

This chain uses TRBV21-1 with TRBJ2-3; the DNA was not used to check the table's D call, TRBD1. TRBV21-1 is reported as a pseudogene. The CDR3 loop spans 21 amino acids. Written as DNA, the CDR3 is TGTGCCAGCAGCAAAGAGAGACAGGGGTGTACGGTAGGGACCTCCACAGATACGCAGTATTTT. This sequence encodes CASSKERQGCTVGTSTDTQYF.

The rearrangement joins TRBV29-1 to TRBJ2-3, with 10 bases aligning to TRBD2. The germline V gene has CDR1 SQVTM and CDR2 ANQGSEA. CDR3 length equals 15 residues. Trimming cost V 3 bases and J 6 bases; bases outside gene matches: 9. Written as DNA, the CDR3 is TGCAGCGTTGAGTTTCCTAGCGGGAGTTTGGATACGCAGTATTTT. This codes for CSVEFPSGSLDTQYF.

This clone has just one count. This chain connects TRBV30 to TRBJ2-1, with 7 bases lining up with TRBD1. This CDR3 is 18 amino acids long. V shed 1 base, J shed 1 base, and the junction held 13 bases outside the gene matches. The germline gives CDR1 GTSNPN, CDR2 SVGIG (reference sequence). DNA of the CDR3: TGTGCCTGGAGTGGTACGGATAGGAAGGGGGCGTCCTACAATGAGCAGTTCTTC. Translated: CAWSGTDRKGASYNEQFF.

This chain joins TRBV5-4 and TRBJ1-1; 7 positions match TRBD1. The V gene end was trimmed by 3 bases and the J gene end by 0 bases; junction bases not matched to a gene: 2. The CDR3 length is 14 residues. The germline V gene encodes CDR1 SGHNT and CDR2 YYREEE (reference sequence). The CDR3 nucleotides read TGTGCCAGCAGCTGGGACAGCATGAACACTGAAGCTTTCTTT. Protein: CASSWDSMNTEAFF.

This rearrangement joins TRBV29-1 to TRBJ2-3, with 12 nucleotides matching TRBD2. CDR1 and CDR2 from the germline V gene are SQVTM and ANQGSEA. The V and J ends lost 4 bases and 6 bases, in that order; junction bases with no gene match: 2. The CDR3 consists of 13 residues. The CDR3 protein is CSVGLAGADTQYF. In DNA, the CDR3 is TGCAGCGTTGGACTAGCGGGAGCGGATACGCAGTATTTT.

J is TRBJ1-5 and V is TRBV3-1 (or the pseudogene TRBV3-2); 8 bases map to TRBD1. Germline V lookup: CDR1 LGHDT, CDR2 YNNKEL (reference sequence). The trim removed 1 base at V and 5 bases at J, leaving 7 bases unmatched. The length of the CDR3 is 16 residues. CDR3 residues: CASSQGTGRGYQPQHF. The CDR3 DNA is TGTGCCAGCAGCCAAGGGACAGGGAGAGGGTATCAGCCCCAGCATTTT.

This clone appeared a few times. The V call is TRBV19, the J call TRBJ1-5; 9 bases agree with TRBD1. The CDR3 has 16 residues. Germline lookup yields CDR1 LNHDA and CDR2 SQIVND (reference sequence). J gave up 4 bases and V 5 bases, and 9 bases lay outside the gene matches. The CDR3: CASSPPIDRGNQPQHF. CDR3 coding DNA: TGTGCCAGTAGTCCTCCCATCGACAGGGGGAATCAGCCCCAGCATTTT.

The DNA for the CDR3 is TGTGCCAGCGGGCAGGGCCGTGGGCCCCAGCATTTT. Its translation: CASGQGRGPQHF. V and J are TRBV12-3 or TRBV12-4 and TRBJ1-5; TRBD1 is a possible D gene (5 bases). The V end lost 8 bases, the J end lost 9 bases, and 14 bases lay between the germline ends. The CDR3 runs to 12 residues.

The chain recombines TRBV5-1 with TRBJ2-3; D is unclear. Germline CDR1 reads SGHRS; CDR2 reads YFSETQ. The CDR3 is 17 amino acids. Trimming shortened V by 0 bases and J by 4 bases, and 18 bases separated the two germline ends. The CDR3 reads CASSLVELVAVPDTQYF. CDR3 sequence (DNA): TGCGCCAGCAGCTTGGTAGAGCTCGTTGCGGTCCCAGATACGCAGTATTTT.

CDR3 region: CASSQGAGETETQYF. The CDR3 DNA sequence: TGTGCCAGCAGCCAAGGAGCGGGGGAGACGGAGACCCAGTACTTC. The V call is TRBV3-1 (or the pseudogene TRBV3-2), the J call TRBJ2-5, with 8 nucleotides matching TRBD2. CDR1 LGHDT and CDR2 YNNKEL come from the germline V gene (reference sequence). The length of the CDR3 is 15 residues. V was clipped by 1 base and J by 5 bases; unmatched bases: 6.

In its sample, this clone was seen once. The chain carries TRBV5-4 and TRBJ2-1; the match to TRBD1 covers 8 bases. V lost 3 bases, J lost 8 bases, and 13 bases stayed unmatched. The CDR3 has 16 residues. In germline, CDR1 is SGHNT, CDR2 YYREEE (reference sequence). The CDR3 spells CASSSMGQDFSDEQFF. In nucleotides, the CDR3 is TGTGCCAGCAGCTCCATGGGACAGGATTTTTCGGATGAGCAGTTCTTC.

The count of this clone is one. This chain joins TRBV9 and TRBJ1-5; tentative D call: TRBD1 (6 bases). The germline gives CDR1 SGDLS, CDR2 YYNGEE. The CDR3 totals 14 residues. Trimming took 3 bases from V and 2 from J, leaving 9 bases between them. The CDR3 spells CASSAQGGNQPQHF. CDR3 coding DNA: TGTGCCAGCAGCGCACAGGGAGGCAATCAGCCCCAGCATTTT.

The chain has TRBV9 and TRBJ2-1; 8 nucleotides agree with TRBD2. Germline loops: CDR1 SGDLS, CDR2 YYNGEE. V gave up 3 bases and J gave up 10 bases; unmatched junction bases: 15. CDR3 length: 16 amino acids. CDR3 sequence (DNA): TGTGCCAGCAGCGCCGGTCCGGGACTAGGCGTAGGAGAGCAGTTCTTC. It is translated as CASSAGPGLGVGEQFF.

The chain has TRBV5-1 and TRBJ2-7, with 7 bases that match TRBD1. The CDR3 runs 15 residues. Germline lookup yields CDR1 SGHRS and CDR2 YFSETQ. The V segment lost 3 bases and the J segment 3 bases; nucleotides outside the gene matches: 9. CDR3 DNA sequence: TGCGCCAGCAGCTCCCGGGACAGAAATCTCTACGAGCAGTACTTC. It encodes CASSSRDRNLYEQYF.

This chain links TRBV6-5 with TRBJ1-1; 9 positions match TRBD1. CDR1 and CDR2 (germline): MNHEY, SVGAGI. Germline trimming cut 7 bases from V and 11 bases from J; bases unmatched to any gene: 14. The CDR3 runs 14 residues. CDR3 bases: TGTGCCAGCACCAAATGGGACAGGGCCACCGGGGCTTTCTTT. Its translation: CASTKWDRATGAFF.

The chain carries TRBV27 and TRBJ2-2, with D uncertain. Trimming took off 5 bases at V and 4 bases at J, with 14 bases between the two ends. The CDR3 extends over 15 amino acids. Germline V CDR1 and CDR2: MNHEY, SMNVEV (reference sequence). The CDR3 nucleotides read TGTGCCAGCAGTCCGGCCATCACGGGCACCGGGGAGCTGTTTTTT. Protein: CASSPAITGTGELFF.

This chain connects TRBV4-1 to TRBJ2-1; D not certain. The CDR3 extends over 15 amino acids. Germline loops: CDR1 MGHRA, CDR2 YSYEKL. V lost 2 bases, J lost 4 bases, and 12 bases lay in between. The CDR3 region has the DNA TGCGCCAGCAGCCAACTTGGCCTGATTTACAATGAGCAGTTCTTC. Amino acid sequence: CASSQLGLIYNEQFF.

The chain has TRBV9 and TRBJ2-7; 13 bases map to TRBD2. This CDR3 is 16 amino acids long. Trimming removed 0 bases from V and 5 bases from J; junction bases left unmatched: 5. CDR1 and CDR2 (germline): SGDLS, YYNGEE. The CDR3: CASSVDRTSGSHEQYF. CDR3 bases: TGTGCCAGCAGCGTAGATCGGACTAGCGGGAGCCACGAGCAGTACTTC. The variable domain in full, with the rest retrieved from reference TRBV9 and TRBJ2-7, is DSGVTQTPKHLITATGQRVTLRCSPRSGDLSVYWYQQSLDQGLQFLIQYYNGEERAKGNILERFSAQQFPDLHSELNLSSLELGDSALYFCASSVDRTSGSHEQYFGPGTRLTVT.

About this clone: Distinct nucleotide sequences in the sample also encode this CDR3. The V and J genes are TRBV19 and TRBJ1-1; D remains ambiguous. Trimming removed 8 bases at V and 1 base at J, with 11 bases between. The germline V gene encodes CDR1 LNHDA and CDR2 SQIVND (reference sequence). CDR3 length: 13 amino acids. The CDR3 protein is CASSTTTNTEAFF. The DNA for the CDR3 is TGTGCCAGTTCGACAACGACGAACACTGAAGCTTTCTTT.

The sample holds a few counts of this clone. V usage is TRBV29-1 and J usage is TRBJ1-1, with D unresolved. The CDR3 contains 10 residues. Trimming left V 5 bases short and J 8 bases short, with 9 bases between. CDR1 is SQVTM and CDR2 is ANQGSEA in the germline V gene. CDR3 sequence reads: CSVWSGEAFF. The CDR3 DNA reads TGCAGCGTTTGGTCAGGAGAAGCTTTCTTT.

CDR3 loop: CASSLASGPSEQFF. The CDR3 coding sequence is TGCGCCAGCAGCTTGGCCTCCGGTCCATCGGAGCAGTTCTTC. The chain links TRBV5-1 to TRBJ2-1; D remains ambiguous. Per germline, CDR1 SGHRS and CDR2 YFSETQ. This CDR3 has 14 amino acids. The V end lost 0 bases, the J end lost 10 bases, and 14 bases lay between the germline ends.

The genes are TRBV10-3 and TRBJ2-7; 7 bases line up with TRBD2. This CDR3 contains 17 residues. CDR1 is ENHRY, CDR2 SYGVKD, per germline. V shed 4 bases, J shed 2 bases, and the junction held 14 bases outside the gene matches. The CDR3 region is CAISGPRGAGAAYEQYF. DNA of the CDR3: TGTGCCATCAGTGGCCCTAGAGGGGCGGGAGCCGCCTACGAGCAGTACTTC.

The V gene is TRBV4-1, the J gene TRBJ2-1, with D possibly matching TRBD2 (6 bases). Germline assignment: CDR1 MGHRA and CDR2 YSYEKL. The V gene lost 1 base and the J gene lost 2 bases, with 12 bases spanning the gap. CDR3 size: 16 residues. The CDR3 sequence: CASSQGRGEAYNEQFF. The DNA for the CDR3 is TGCGCCAGCAGCCAAGGGAGGGGCGAGGCCTACAATGAGCAGTTCTTC.

The CDR3 loop reads CASSTGRAPNNEQFF. In nucleotides, the CDR3 is TGTGCCAGTAGTACCGGCAGGGCACCCAACAATGAGCAGTTCTTC. The chain employs TRBV19 and TRBJ2-1, with a weak D call TRBD1 (5 bases). This CDR3 comprises 15 residues. The V gene's germline CDR1 is LNHDA and CDR2 SQIVND (reference sequence). V lost 4 bases to trimming and J lost 5 bases, with 15 bases between them.

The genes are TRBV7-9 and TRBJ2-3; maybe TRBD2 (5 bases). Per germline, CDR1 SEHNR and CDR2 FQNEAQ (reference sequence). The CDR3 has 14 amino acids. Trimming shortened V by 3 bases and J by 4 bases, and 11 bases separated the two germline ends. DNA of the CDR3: TGTGCCAGCAGCTTTGGAGAGGGCGCAGATACGCAGTATTTT. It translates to CASSFGEGADTQYF. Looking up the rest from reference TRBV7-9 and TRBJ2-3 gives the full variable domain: DTGVSQNPRHKITKRGQNVTFRCDPISEHNRLYWYRQTLGQGPEFLTYFQNEAQLEKSRLLSDRFSAERPKGSFSTLEIQRTEQGDSAMYLCASSFGEGADTQYFGPGTRLTVL.

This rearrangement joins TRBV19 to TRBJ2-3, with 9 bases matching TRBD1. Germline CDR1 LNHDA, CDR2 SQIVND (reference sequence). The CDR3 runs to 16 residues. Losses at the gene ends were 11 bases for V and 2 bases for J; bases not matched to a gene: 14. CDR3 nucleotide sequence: TGTGCCTCGAATATCCTGGGACAGGGACCCACAGATACGCAGTATTTT. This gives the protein CASNILGQGPTDTQYF.

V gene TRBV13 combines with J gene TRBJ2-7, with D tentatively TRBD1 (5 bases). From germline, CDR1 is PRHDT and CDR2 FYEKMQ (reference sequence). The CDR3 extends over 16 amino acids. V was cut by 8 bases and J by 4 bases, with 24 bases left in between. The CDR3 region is CASGYRSPGVGYEQYF. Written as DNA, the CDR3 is TGTGCCAGCGGCTACAGGTCCCCGGGCGTGGGATACGAGCAGTACTTC. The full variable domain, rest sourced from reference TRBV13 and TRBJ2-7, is AAGVIQSPRHLIKEKRETATLKCYPIPRHDTVYWYQQGPGQDPQFLISFYEKMQSDKGSIPDRFSAQQFSDYHSELNMSSLELGDSALYFCASGYRSPGVGYEQYFGPGTRLTVT.